This T cell receptor (beta chain) was sequenced during a study of response to subunit inactivated influenza vaccine. CDR3 size: 13 residues. V was shortened by 1 base and J by 0 bases, with 3 bases between the two germline ends. Germline lookup yields CDR1 SGHTA and CDR2 FQGNSA. This clonotype was detected ten times or more. Its antigen is as yet unknown. TCRdb re-derived calls from the RT-PCR reads in MiXCR, one entry per CDR3 protein. The sample yields hundreds of thousands of distinct CDR3 sequences, over 9% seen once. Study observations and caveats: The authors put forward the suggestion that each seasonal influenza vaccination may bring in only a limited number of new T cells.

This clonotype was sampled from a man aged 50-59 years who received an inactivated influenza vaccine. The V gene is TRBV7-2, the J gene TRBJ1-2; D unresolved. Sequences were derived from non-naive T cells sorted from PBMCs, sampled 14 to 15 days before vaccination. CDR3 sequence (DNA): TGTGCCAGCAGCTTAGTGGCTAACTATGGCTACACCTTC. It encodes CASSLVANYGYTF.